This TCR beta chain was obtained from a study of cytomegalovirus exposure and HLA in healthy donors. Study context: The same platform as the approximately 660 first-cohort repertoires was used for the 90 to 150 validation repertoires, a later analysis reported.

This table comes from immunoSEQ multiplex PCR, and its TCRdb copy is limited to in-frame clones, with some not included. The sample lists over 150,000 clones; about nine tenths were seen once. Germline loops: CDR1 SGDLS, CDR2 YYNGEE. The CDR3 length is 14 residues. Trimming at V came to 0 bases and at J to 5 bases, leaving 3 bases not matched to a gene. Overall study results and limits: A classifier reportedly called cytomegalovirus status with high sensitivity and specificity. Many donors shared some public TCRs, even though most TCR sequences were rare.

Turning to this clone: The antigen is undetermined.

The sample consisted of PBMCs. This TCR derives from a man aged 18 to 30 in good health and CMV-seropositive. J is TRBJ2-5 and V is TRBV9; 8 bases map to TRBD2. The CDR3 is CASSVAGGPETQYF. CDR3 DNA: TGTGCCAGCAGCGTAGCGGGAGGGCCCGAGACCCAGTACTTC.